This T cell receptor (beta chain) appears in the sequencing data of a study of cytomegalovirus exposure and HLA in healthy donors. As for the study in general: A later analysis reported the 120 or so validation repertoires used the same platform as the roughly 700 first-cohort repertoires.

Study-wide findings and caveats: Cytomegalovirus status was reportedly diagnosed by the classifier with high specificity and sensitivity. Overall, approximately 150 TCR beta chains were annotated as cytomegalovirus-associated.

V was trimmed by 6 bases and J by 4 bases, leaving 12 bases between them. This CDR3 spans 13 amino acids. Germline CDR1 is LNHDA and CDR2 is SQIVND (reference sequence). Profiling relied on immunoSEQ multiplex PCR, and the TCRdb table lists in-frame clones only, not all of them. Of a few hundred thousand clones listed, more than 75% are singletons. Worth noting for this clone: Its target is unknown.

The approximately 120-subject validation cohort, separate from the 666-subject first cohort, included the donors. The origin of this receptor is a woman aged 18-29 years in good health and CMV-seronegative. V usage is TRBV19 and J usage is TRBJ1-1; tentative D call: TRBD1 (5 bases). Sequences were obtained from PBMCs. The CDR3 region is CASSPRTLTEAFF. The CDR3 coding sequence is TGTGCCAGTAGCCCGAGGACACTCACTGAAGCTTTCTTT.